This TCR beta chain was captured in a study of OX40 agonist ivuxolimab in advanced cancers. Study-level background: Ivuxolimab, which targeted the costimulatory receptor OX40 (CD134), was an agonistic, fully human IgG2 monoclonal antibody. Peripheral TCRbeta sequencing was intended to test whether TCR sequence diversity was altered and clonal T-cell expansion was caused by ivuxolimab. Intravenous ivuxolimab was administered to patients every 2 weeks at six dose levels: 0.01, 0.1, 0.3, 1.5, 3 and 10 mg/kg. Prior anti-PD-1, anti-PD-L1 or anti-CTLA-4 therapy was permitted, and checkpoint inhibitors had been received by more than 35% of dose-escalation patients. In the dose-escalation cohort, around four fifths of patients were male, and the mean age was around 60 years with a range of roughly 20 to 80. The paper reports the monotherapy dose-escalation portion (N = 52 patients) of the phase I ivuxolimab trial. Partial responses occurred in three dose-escalation patients, of whom one had hepatocellular carcinoma and two had cutaneous melanoma. Of the approximately 50 dose-escalation patients, hepatocellular carcinoma was present in approximately 20, melanoma in roughly 15, renal cell carcinoma in 9 and head and neck cancer in 9. Overall study results and their limits: At doses from 0.1 to 3.0 mg/kg, clonal expansion was seen in both CD4+ and CD8+ blood T cells between baseline and week 6. In the 0.1-3.0 mg/kg groups, partial responders were among the patients with the lowest normalized peripheral clonal expansion, particularly in CD8+ T cells. After ivuxolimab, CD8+ T cells had more expanded clones than CD4+ T cells on average. Low levels of normalized T-cell clonal expansion were also seen in some patients who did not respond. The antigen specificity of the peripheral T cells that underwent clonal expansion was not determined.

To sequence the TCRbeta CDR3 region, genomic DNA was isolated from the sorted cells. TCRbeta CDR3 regions were sequenced using the immunoSEQ Assay. This is the immuneACCESS table as TCRdb keeps it, with only in-frame sequences that have V and J called. A part of the clones is gone; compared with another copy, unresolved V genes explain less than half, and the rest is unexplained. A total of about 40,000 clones appear in this sample, around 82% of them only once. About 1.8% of the sample goes to the ten largest clones. The trial excluded patients who had a history of autoimmune disease or who were on systemic immunosuppression. Peripheral blood for TCR sequencing was collected from all dose cohorts at baseline, on cycle 4 day 1, and on cycle 7 day 1. The samples were drawn from a first-in-human, open-label, multicenter phase I dose-escalation trial of ivuxolimab. Adults with locally advanced or metastatic melanoma, renal cell, hepatocellular, or head and neck squamous cell carcinoma were enrolled in the trial. Before TCR sequencing, CD4+ T cells and CD8+ T cells from peripheral blood were sorted into separate populations.

Note on this clone: The target of this receptor is not known. Base qualities are not at hand, and no much larger clone is one base apart.

The receptor comes from an adult with an advanced solid tumor such as melanoma, head and neck, liver or kidney cancer. Sample: CD4+ or CD8+ T cells sorted from blood, taken in a trial of the OX40 agonist ivuxolimab.

The CDR3 is CASSGRQGFIYGYTF. The DNA sequence follows: TGTGCCAGCAGTGGACGACAGGGCTTCATCTATGGCTACACCTTC. The V and J genes are TRBV2 and TRBJ1-2, with 7 bases in between that match TRBD1. V is trimmed back by 4 bases and J by 4 bases, and the junction contains 9 bases that no gene match accounts for. The germline V gene supplies CDR1 SNHLY and CDR2 FYNNEI. Including cysteine and phenylalanine, the CDR3 has 15 amino acids. Only the CDR3 portion is preserved as DNA: 45 bases, with reading frame beginning at the first base.